These 22 T cell receptor beta chains share one sample of origin, sequenced in a study of siplizumab effects on memory and regulatory T cells (dated by TCRdb to the late 2010s). The method behind the library was the immunoSEQ multiplex PCR assay. TCRdb stores this immuneACCESS table with in-frame sequences only. Part of the clones is absent; in the studies checked, under half of the shortfall reflects unresolved V genes, and no reason is known for the rest. The sample table records about 94,000 clones; 94% of these occur just once. Of the sample, roughly 0.29% falls within the top ten clones. The source material was non-Treg CD4+ T cells sorted from blood. The cell subset or site label on this specimen signifies: FACS-sorted unstimulated CD4+ non-regulatory T cells. Receptors were obtained from a human donor in good health.

The CDR3 reads CASSLDGQNEQFF. CDR3 coding DNA: TGTGCCAGCAGCTTGGACGGACAGAATGAGCAGTTCTTC. The rearrangement uses TRBV5-5 and TRBJ2-1; tentatively, D is TRBD1 (6 bases). Trimming removed 0 bases at V and 7 bases at J, with 8 bases between. The V gene's germline CDR1 is SGHKS and CDR2 YYEKEE (reference sequence). The CDR3 is 13 residues long.

This chain joins TRBV5-8 and TRBJ2-7; 9 bases align to TRBD2. Trimming removed 4 bases from V and 4 bases from J; junction bases left unmatched: 6. This CDR3 region has 14 residues. The germline V gene encodes CDR1 SGHTS and CDR2 YDEGEE. CDR3 nucleotides: TGTGCCAGCAGCCACGGACTAGCGAGATACGAGCAGTACTTC. Translated, it gives CASSHGLARYEQYF.

The V call is TRBV5-1, the J call TRBJ2-7; 12 bases fit TRBD2. This CDR3 spans 16 amino acids. From germline, CDR1 is SGHRS and CDR2 YFSETQ. With V trimmed by 4 bases and J by 0 bases, 5 bases remained unmatched. The CDR3 coding sequence is TGCGCCAGCAGCCCCATGACTAGCGGGGGCTCCTACGAGCAGTACTTC. As protein: CASSPMTSGGSYEQYF.

The chain employs TRBV11-2 and TRBJ1-2; possible D gene TRBD1, 5 bases. Between the trimmed V and J ends, which lost 4 bases and 4 bases, there was a span of 13 bases. The CDR3 is made up of 14 amino acids. Germline CDR1 SGHAT, CDR2 FQNNGV. The CDR3 DNA reads TGTGCCAGCAGCTCCTCGGGGGTTGGCTATGGCTACACCTTC. Translating it yields CASSSSGVGYGYTF.

The chain couples TRBV7-2 to TRBJ1-5; a weak D match, TRBD1 (6 bases). CDR1 SGHTA and CDR2 FQGNSA come from the germline V gene. The CDR3 is 16 amino acids. Trimming took 1 base from V and 3 from J, leaving 13 bases between them. The CDR3 nucleotides read TGTGCCAGCAGCTTAGGGGGGACACTATCCAATCAGCCCCAGCATTTT. Amino acid sequence: CASSLGGTLSNQPQHF.

Notes on this clone: The sample has other DNA sequences that encode this CDR3 too. V usage is TRBV4-1 and J usage is TRBJ2-1; 9 bases fit TRBD2. Germline-derived CDR1 and CDR2 are MGHRA and YSYEKL. The CDR3 extends over 15 amino acids. J was trimmed by 4 bases and V by 1 base; bases with no gene match: 2. CDR3 amino acids: CASSQGLAGYNEQFF. The CDR3 DNA sequence: TGCGCCAGCAGCCAAGGGCTAGCGGGATACAATGAGCAGTTCTTC.

The V gene is TRBV10-3, the J gene TRBJ1-1; 8 nucleotides line up with TRBD1. This CDR3 contains 13 residues. Looked up from germline, CDR1 is ENHRY and CDR2 is SYGVKD. After removal of 5 bases from V and 4 bases from J, the junction contained 3 bases not matched to a gene. CDR3: CAISLTGGTEAFF. The CDR3 DNA is TGTGCCATCAGTTTAACAGGGGGCACTGAAGCTTTCTTT.

This chain joins TRBV5-7 and TRBJ1-1, with 11 bases identical to TRBD1. TRBV5-7 is known as an ORF, though its function is uncertain. Trimming removed 3 bases from V and 3 bases from J; junction bases left unmatched: 4. There are 15 residues in the CDR3. CDR3 region: CASSYRDRGYTEAFF. In DNA form, the CDR3 reads TGTGCCAGCAGCTACCGGGACAGGGGGTACACTGAAGCTTTCTTT.

The rearrangement joins TRBV19 to TRBJ1-1; D is possibly TRBD1 (5 bases). CDR3 length: 14 residues. Germline lookup yields CDR1 LNHDA and CDR2 SQIVND (reference sequence). The CDR3 DNA follows: TGTGCTACCAATTTGGGGGTTTCGAGCACTGAAGCTTTCTTT. This gives the protein CATNLGVSSTEAFF.

The V call is TRBV5-5, the J call TRBJ2-5; the match to TRBD2 covers 7 bases. In germline, CDR1 is SGHKS, CDR2 YYEKEE (reference sequence). J lost 3 bases, V lost 0 bases, and 2 bases had no gene match. There are 14 residues in the CDR3. CDR3 DNA sequence: TGTGCCAGCAGCTTGGCCGGGGGGAAAGAGACCCAGTACTTC. It translates to CASSLAGGKETQYF. Full variable domain (missing parts from reference TRBV5-5 and TRBJ2-5): DAGVTQSPTHLIKTRGQQVTLRCSPISGHKSVSWYQQVLGQGPQFIFQYYEKEERGRGNFPDRFSARQFPNYSSELNVNALLLGDSALYLCASSLAGGKETQYFGPGTRLLVL.

The gene calls are TRBV7-9 and TRBJ2-1, with 7 bases fitting TRBD1. Per germline, CDR1 SEHNR and CDR2 FQNEAQ (reference sequence). The length of the CDR3 is 15 residues. Unmatched junction bases numbered 9, after V lost 4 bases and J lost 6 bases. The CDR3: CASSSSPGQLNEQFF. The DNA for the CDR3 is TGTGCCAGCAGCTCCTCACCGGGACAGCTCAATGAGCAGTTCTTC.

The chain employs TRBV6-5 and TRBJ2-7, with D possibly being TRBD2 (5 bases). Germline CDR1 MNHEY, CDR2 SVGAGI. V was shortened by 8 bases and J by 5 bases, with 10 bases between the two germline ends. CDR3 length equals 11 residues. DNA of the CDR3: TGTGCCAGCGGTAAGGGAGACGAGCAGTACTTC. Encoded protein: CASGKGDEQYF.

CDR3 sequence (DNA): TGTGCCTGGAACAGGGGGCGGCGGACTAATGAAAAACTGTTTTTT. This translates into CAWNRGRRTNEKLFF. V and J are TRBV30 and TRBJ1-4; 9 nucleotides align to TRBD1. The CDR3 extends over 15 amino acids. Per the germline V gene, CDR1 is GTSNPN and CDR2 is SVGIG (reference sequence). With V trimmed by 4 bases and J by 2 bases, 5 bases remained unmatched.

This clone was seen only once. The rearrangement links TRBV25-1 to TRBJ2-7; D ambiguous. The germline V gene encodes CDR1 MGHDK and CDR2 SYGVNS. V was trimmed by 4 bases and J by 1 base, leaving 8 bases between them. The CDR3 is made up of 13 amino acids. Here the CDR3 DNA reads TGTGCCAGCAGTGGCCAGAGTTCCTACGAGCAGTACTTC. Protein: CASSGQSSYEQYF.

The V call is TRBV30, the J call TRBJ1-2; weak D call: TRBD1 (5 bases). This CDR3 spans 15 amino acids. V was pared by 3 bases and J by 0 bases, with 14 bases between. Germline V lookup: CDR1 GTSNPN, CDR2 SVGIG (reference sequence). The CDR3 loop reads CAWREQAQANYGYTF. As DNA, the CDR3 is TGTGCCTGGAGGGAACAGGCTCAAGCTAACTATGGCTACACCTTC.

This clone was recorded only once. The junction does not match germline at one end; this may be a read error. This chain joins TRBV30 and TRBJ2-7; 12 nucleotides agree with TRBD1. The CDR3 totals 15 residues. Germline CDR1 GTSNPN, CDR2 SVGIG (reference sequence). The chain's CDR3 is CAWSVGTGGSHEQYF. The CDR3 nucleotides are TGTGCCTGGAGTGTAGGGACAGGGGGCTCCCACGAGCAGTACTTC.

This clone appeared once. This CDR3 is CASRPTGPLDEQYF. CDR3 DNA: TGTGCCAGCAGGCCGACAGGGCCCCTGGACGAGCAGTACTTC. V usage is TRBV6-5 and J usage is TRBJ2-7; TRBD1 aligns across 7 bases. The CDR3 has 14 residues. Trimming cost V 6 bases and J 5 bases; bases outside gene matches: 10. Germline V gene data show CDR1 as MNHEY and CDR2 as SVGAGI.

The DNA for the CDR3 is TGTGCCAGCAGCTTAGTCGGGCTACAGCCCGACAATGAGCAGTTCTTC. Protein sequence: CASSLVGLQPDNEQFF. The V and J genes are TRBV7-9 and TRBJ2-1; the D is unclear. CDR1 SEHNR and CDR2 FQNEAQ come from the germline V gene (reference sequence). The CDR3 totals 16 residues. V shed 1 base and J shed 5 bases, with 15 bases lying between them. Full variable domain (missing parts from reference TRBV7-9 and TRBJ2-1): DTGVSQNPRHKITKRGQNVTFRCDPISEHNRLYWYRQTLGQGPEFLTYFQNEAQLEKSRLLSDRFSAERPKGSFSTLEIQRTEQGDSAMYLCASSLVGLQPDNEQFFGPGTRLTVL.

The chain recombines TRBV4-2 with TRBJ1-2; TRBD1 aligns across 7 bases. Germline lookup yields CDR1 LGHNA and CDR2 YNFKEQ. V was clipped by 1 base and J by 4 bases; unmatched bases: 9. This CDR3 is 16 amino acids long. This CDR3 reads CASSQAGEGAPYGYTF. The DNA of the CDR3 is TGTGCCAGCAGCCAAGCTGGCGAGGGGGCGCCCTATGGCTACACCTTC.

A single count supports this clone. This rearrangement joins TRBV4-1 to TRBJ1-2; 7 nucleotides match TRBD1. The length of the CDR3 is 15 residues. Germline CDR1 is MGHRA and CDR2 is YSYEKL. Trimming cost V 4 bases and J 7 bases; bases outside gene matches: 12. The CDR3 nucleotides are TGCGCCAGCAGCCCCAACGACGACAGGGTTATTGGCTACACCTTC. Translation gives CASSPNDDRVIGYTF.

The chain links TRBV9 to TRBJ1-2; maybe TRBD1 (6 bases). Trimming removed 0 bases at V and 3 bases at J, with 15 bases between. Germline V gives CDR1 SGDLS, CDR2 YYNGEE. This CDR3 is 16 amino acids long. CDR3 sequence reads: CASSVGGRGADYGYTF. The CDR3 DNA sequence: TGTGCCAGCAGCGTAGGGGGCAGGGGCGCGGACTATGGCTACACCTTC.

The rearrangement links TRBV18 to TRBJ2-5; 7 bases are a match to TRBD2. This CDR3 is 13 amino acids long. Germline V gives CDR1 KGHSH, CDR2 LQKENI. V gave up 1 base and J gave up 4 bases; unmatched junction bases: 0. CDR3 sequence (DNA): TGTGCCAGCTCACCACGGGAGGGAGAGACCCAGTACTTC. It codes for CASSPREGETQYF. Combining the CDR3 with reference TRBV18 and TRBJ2-5 gives the whole variable domain NAGVMQNPRHLVRRRGQEARLRCSPMKGHSHVYWYRQLPEEGLKFMVYLQKENIIDESGMPKERFSAEFPKEGPSILRIQQVVRGDSAAYFCASSPREGETQYFGPGTRLLVL.